The 2 T cell receptor beta chains below were found in one sample sequenced in a study of blood T cell repertoires in COVID-19. This table comes from immunoSEQ multiplex PCR, and its TCRdb copy is limited to in-frame clones, with some not included. The data contain roughly 73,000 clones, 70% to 90% of them singletons. Sequencing input: peripheral blood. Receptors were obtained from a man between 70 and 80 years old with active or convalescent COVID-19.

V gene TRBV5-1 combines with J gene TRBJ2-3; 7 bases match TRBD1. CDR3 length: 15 amino acids. V dropped 3 bases and J dropped 2; count of bases not matched to a gene: 6. The germline gives CDR1 SGHRS, CDR2 YFSETQ. The CDR3 protein is CASSWGDRDTDTQYF. Written as DNA, the CDR3 is TGCGCCAGCAGCTGGGGCGACAGGGACACAGATACGCAGTATTTT.

The chain carries TRBV19 and TRBJ1-3; TRBD1 aligns across 7 bases. The CDR3 consists of 15 residues. Germline V gene data show CDR1 as LNHDA and CDR2 as SQIVND (reference sequence). V trimming: 3 bases; J trimming: 4 bases; junction bases outside the gene matches: 6. The CDR3, as DNA: TGTGCCAGTAGTATCGACAGGGACCGGGGAAACACCATATATTTT. It yields the protein CASSIDRDRGNTIYF. Full variable domain (remainder filled in from reference TRBV19 and TRBJ1-3): DGGITQSPKYLFRKEGQNVTLSCEQNLNHDAMYWYRQDPGQGLRLIYYSQIVNDFQKGDIAEGYSVSREKKESFPLTVTSAQKNPTAFYLCASSIDRDRGNTIYFGEGSWLTVV.